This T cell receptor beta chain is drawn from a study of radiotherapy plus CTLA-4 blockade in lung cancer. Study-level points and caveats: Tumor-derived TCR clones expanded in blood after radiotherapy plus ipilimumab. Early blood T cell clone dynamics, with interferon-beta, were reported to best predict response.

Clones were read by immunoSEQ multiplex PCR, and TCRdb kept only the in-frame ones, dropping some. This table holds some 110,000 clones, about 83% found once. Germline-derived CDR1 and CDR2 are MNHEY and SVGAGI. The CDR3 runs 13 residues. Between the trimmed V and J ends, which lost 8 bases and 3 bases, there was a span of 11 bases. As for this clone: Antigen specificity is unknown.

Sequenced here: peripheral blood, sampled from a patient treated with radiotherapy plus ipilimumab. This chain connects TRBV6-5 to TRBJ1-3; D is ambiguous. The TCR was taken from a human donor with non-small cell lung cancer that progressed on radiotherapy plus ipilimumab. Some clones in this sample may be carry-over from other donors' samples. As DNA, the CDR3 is TGTGCCAGCGGGTTGAGAGGTGGAAACACCATATATTTT. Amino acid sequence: CASGLRGGNTIYF.